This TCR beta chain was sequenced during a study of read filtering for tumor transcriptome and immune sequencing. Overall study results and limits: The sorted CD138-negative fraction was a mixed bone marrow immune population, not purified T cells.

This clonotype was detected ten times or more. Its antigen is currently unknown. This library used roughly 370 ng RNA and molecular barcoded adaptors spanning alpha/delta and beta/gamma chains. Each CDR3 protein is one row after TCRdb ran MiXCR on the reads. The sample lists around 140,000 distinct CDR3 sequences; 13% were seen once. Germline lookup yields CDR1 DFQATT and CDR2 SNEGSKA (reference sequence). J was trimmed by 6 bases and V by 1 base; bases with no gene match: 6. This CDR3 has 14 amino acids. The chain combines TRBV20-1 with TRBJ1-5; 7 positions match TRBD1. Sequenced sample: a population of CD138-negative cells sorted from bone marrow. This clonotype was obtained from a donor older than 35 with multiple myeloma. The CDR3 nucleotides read TGCAGTGCTAGAGGCCCCAGGGGGAGTCAGCCCCAGCATTTT. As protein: CSARGPRGSQPQHF.